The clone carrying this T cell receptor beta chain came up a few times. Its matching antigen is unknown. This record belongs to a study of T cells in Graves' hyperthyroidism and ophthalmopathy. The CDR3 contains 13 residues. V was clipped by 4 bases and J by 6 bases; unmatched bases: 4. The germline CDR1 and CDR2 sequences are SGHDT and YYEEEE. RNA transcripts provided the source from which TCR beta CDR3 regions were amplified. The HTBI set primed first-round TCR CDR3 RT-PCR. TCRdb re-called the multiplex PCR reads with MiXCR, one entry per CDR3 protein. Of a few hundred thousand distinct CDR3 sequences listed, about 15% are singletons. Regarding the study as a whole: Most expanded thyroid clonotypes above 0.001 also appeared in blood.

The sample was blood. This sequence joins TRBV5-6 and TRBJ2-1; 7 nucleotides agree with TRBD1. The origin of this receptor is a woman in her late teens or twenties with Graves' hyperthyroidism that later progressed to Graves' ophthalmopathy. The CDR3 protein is CASSRDRANEQFF. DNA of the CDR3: TGTGCCAGCAGCCGGGACAGAGCCAATGAGCAGTTCTTC.